This T cell receptor beta chain emerged from a study of T cell repertoires in cytomegalovirus infection. Study information: HLA-B-restricted CMV epitopes that are well studied were used alongside recently identified HLA-C-restricted ones. TCR beta signatures that were public indicated CMV infection and matching HLA type.

Trimming took 4 bases from V and 6 from J; bases not matched to a gene: 2. Germline V CDR1 and CDR2: LNHNV, YYDKDF (reference sequence). This CDR3 has 14 residues. MiXCR, applied by TCRdb to the reads, yields one record per CDR3 protein. The repertoire has approximately 1,000,000 distinct CDR3 sequences, roughly 30% of them found once; the top ten carry roughly an eighth. Study-wide points: HLA-C-restricted CMV clonotypes gave the most frequent clonotype in two of eight donors.

This clonotype has a handful of counts. Its antigen is still unknown. The sequences come from cultured CD8+ T cells from PBMCs, collected from culture after CMV antigen stimulation. The TCR originated in a human donor in good health (CMV status not recorded). Some clones in this sample may be carry-over from other donors' samples. This chain uses TRBV15 with TRBJ2-2; TRBD2 agrees at 10 bases. The CDR3 is CATSTSGGAGELFF. The DNA for the CDR3 is TGTGCCACCAGCACGAGCGGGGGGGCCGGGGAGCTGTTTTTT.